This record looks at one TCR beta chain sequence and its context. The sample comes from a study of blood T cell repertoires in COVID-19. The assay was immunoSEQ multiplex PCR, and TCRdb's table has in-frame clones only and misses some. The sample has about 470,000 clones; approximately 90% are singletons. The sequence came from a woman aged 18-35 years who had recovered from COVID-19. The specimen was PBMCs or T cells enriched from blood (not recorded which).

In nucleotides, the CDR3 is TGTGCCAGCAGCTCACAGACAGGGCTGTACCAAGAGACCCAGTACTTC. Amino acid sequence: CASSSQTGLYQETQYF. The genes are TRBV7-2 and TRBJ2-5; 7 nucleotides agree with TRBD1. The CDR3 runs to 16 residues. Germline loops: CDR1 SGHTA, CDR2 FQGNSA. V dropped 4 bases and J dropped 0; count of bases not matched to a gene: 8.